This note documents a single TCR beta chain sequence. The data originate from a study of blood T cell repertoires in COVID-19. The method was immunoSEQ multiplex PCR; TCRdb's version includes in-frame clones alone and lacks a portion of them. Altogether under 110,000 clones are present, approximately 80% being singletons, with the ten largest covering 13% to 15%. The clonotype was recovered from a woman aged 60-75 years with acute or convalescent COVID-19. The material sequenced was peripheral blood.

This chain's CDR3 is CASSKALSQRGPKNIQYF. DNA of the CDR3: TGTGCCAGCAGCAAAGCGCTTTCCCAGCGGGGTCCCAAAAACATTCAGTACTTC. The chain couples TRBV21-1 to TRBJ2-4; TRBD2, the table's D call, lacks a check against the DNA. TRBV21-1 is given as a pseudogene. The CDR3 loop spans 18 amino acids.